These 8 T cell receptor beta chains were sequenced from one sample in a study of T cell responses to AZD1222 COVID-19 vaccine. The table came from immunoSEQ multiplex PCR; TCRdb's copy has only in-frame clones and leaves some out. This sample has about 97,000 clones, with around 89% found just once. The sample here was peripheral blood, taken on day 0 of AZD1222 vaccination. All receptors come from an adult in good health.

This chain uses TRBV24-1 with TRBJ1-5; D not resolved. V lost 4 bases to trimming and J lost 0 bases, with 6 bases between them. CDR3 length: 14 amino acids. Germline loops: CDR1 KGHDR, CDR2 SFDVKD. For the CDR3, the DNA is TGTGCCACCAGTGAAAAGGATAGCAATCAGCCCCAGCATTTT. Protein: CATSEKDSNQPQHF.

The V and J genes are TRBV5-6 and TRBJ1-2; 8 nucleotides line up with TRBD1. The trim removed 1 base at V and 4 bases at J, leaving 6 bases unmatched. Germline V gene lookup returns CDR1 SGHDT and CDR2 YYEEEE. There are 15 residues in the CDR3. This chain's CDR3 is CASSLLGQAGYGYTF. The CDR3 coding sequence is TGTGCCAGCAGCTTGTTGGGACAGGCTGGCTATGGCTACACCTTC.

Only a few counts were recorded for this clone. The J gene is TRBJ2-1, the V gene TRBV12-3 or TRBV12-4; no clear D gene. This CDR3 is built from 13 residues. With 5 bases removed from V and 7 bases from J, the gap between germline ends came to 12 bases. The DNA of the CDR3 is TGTGCCAGCAGTCTCGACTCGCTGAATGAGCAGTTCTTC. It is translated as CASSLDSLNEQFF.

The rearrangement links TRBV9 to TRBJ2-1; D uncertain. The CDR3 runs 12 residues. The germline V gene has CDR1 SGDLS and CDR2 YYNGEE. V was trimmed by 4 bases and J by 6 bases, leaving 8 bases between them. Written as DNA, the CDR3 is TGTGCCAGCAGCCCAGCGATCAATGAGCAGTTCTTC. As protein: CASSPAINEQFF.

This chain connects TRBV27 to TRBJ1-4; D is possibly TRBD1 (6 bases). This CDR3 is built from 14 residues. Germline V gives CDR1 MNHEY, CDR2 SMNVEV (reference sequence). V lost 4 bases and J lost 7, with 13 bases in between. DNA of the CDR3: TGTGCCAGCAGTTCGTCAGGGGATGGTGAAAAACTGTTTTTT. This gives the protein CASSSSGDGEKLFF.

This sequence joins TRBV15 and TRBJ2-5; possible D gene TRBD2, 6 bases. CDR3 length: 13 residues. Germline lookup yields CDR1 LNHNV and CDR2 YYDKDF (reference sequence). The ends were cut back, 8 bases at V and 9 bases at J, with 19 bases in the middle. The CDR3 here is CATGSGRGTAQYF. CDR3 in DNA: TGTGCCACCGGGTCGGGGCGGGGCACGGCCCAGTACTTC.

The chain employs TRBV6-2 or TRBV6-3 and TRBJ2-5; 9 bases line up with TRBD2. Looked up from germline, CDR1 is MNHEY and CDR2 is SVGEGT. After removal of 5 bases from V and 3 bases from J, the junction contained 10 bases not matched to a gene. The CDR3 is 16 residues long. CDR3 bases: TGTGCCAGCAGTCGTCCGCGGGGGGGCCTCGAAGAGACCCAGTACTTC. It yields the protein CASSRPRGGLEETQYF.

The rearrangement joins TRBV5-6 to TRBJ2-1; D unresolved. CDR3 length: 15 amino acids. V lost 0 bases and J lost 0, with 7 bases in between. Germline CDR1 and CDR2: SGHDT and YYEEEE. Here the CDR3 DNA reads TGTGCCAGCAGCTTGGTAAGACTCTCCTACAATGAGCAGTTCTTC. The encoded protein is CASSLVRLSYNEQFF.